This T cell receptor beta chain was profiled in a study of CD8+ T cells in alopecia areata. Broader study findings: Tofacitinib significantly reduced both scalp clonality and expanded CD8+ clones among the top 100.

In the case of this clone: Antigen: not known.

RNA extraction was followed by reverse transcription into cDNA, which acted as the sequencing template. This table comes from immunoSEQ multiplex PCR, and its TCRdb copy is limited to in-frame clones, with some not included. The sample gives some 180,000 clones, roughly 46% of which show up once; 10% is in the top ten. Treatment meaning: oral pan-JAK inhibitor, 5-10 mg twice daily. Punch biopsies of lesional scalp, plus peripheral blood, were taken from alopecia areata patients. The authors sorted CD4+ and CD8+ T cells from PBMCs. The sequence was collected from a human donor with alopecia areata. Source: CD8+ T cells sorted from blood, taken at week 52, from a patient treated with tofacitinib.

Here the CDR3 DNA reads TGCGCCAGCAGCTTGAGAGGGTTGGAGACCCAGTACTTC. Amino acid sequence: CASSLRGLETQYF. The chain combines TRBV5-1 with TRBJ2-5, with D perhaps matching TRBD2 (5 bases). The CDR3 sequence is 13 residues long. V was clipped by 1 base and J by 5 bases, with 9 bases between them. Germline V gene sequence: CDR1 SGHRS, CDR2 YFSETQ.